This T cell receptor (beta chain) was documented in a study of CD8+CD57+ T cells in acquired aplastic anemia. Study details: The DNA of sorted CD4+ and CD8+ cells averaged roughly 3.2 ug.

The germline CDR1 and CDR2 sequences are MNHEY and SVGAGI. The CDR3 has 16 amino acids. Trimming left V 2 bases short and J 8 bases short, with 16 bases between. Before being chosen for sequencing, patients had shown CD8+CD57+ cell expansion by flow cytometry. TCR beta VDJ and CDR3 profiles were obtained from a genomic DNA template. TCRdb analysed the reads with MiXCR anew, one entry per CDR3 protein. The repertoire includes some 170,000 distinct CDR3 sequences, more than 45% of them detected once, and over 0.95% sits in the top ten. This receptor was obtained from a human donor with aplastic anemia. This sequence joins TRBV6-5 and TRBJ1-6; D gene uncertain. Sequencing was done on a sample of sorted CD4+, CD8+, or CD8+CD57+ T cells (not recorded which) from PBMCs. The CDR3 coding sequence is TGTGCCAGCAGTTACAGTCTGGCGGTAGGAGATTCACCCCTCCACTTT. It encodes CASSYSLAVGDSPLHF.